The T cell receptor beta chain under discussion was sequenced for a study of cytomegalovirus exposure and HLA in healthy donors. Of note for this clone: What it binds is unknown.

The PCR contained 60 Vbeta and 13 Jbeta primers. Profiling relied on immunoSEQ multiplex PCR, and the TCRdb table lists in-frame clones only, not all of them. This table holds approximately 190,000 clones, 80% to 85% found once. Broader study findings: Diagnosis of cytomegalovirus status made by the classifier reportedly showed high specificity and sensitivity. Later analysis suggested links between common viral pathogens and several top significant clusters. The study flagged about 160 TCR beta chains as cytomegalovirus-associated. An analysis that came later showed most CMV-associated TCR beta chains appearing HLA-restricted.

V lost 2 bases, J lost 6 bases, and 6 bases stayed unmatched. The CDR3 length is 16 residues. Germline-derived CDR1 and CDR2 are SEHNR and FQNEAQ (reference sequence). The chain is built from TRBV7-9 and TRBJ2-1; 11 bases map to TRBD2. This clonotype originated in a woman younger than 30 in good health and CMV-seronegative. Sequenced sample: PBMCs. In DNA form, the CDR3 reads TGTGCCAGCAGCTTAACTAGCGGGAGTATCGGCAATGAGCAGTTCTTC. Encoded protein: CASSLTSGSIGNEQFF.